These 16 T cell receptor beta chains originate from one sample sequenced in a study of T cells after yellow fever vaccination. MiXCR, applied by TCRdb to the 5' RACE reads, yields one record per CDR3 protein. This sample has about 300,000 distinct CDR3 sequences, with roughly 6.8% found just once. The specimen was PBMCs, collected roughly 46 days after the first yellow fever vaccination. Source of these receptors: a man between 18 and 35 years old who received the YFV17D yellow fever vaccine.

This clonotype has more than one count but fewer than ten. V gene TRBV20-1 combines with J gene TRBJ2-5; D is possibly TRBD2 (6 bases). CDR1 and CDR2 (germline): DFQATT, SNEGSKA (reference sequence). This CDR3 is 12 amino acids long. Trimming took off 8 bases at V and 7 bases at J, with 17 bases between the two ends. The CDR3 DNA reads TGCAGTCCCGAGGAGGGAGCAGGGACCCAGTACTTC. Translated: CSPEEGAGTQYF.

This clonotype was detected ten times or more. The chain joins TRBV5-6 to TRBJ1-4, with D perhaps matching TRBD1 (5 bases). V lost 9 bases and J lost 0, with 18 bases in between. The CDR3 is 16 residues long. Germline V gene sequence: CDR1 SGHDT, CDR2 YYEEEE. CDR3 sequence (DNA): TGTGCCAAAATTAGGGAGGGGTCCGCAACTAATGAAAAACTGTTTTTT. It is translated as CAKIREGSATNEKLFF.

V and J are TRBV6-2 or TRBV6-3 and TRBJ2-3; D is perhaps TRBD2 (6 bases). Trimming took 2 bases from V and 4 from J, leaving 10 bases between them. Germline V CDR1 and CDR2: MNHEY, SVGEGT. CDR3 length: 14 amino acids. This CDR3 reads CASSYRRGPDTQYF. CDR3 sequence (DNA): TGTGCCAGCAGTTACAGGAGGGGCCCAGATACGCAGTATTTT.

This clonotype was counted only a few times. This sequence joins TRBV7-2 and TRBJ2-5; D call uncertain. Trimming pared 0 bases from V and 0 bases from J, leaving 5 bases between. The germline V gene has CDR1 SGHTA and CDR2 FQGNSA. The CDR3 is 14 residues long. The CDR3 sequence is CASSLAEYQETQYF. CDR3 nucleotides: TGTGCCAGCAGCTTAGCCGAGTACCAAGAGACCCAGTACTTC.

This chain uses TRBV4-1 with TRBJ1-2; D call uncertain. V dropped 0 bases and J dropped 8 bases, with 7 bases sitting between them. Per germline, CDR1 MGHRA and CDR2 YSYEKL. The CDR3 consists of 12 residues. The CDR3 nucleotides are TGCGCCAGCAGCCAAGATCGGCAGGGCTACACCTTC. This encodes CASSQDRQGYTF.

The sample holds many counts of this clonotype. CDR3 sequence: CASSKEGAMGVAIQYF. The CDR3 DNA reads TGTGCCAGCAGCAAAGAAGGGGCCATGGGGGTGGCCATTCAGTACTTC. The rearrangement uses TRBV7-6 and TRBJ2-4, with D tentatively TRBD1 or TRBD2 (5 bases each). Deletions cut 5 bases from V and 9 bases from J, with 23 bases between. The CDR3 consists of 16 residues. Germline-derived CDR1 and CDR2 are SGHVS and FNYEAQ. The complete variable domain, with remaining parts taken from reference TRBV7-6 and TRBJ2-4, reads GAGVSQSPRYKVTKRGQDVALRCDPISGHVSLYWYRQALGQGPEFLTYFNYEAQQDKSGLPNDRFSAERPEGSISTLTIQRTEQRDSAMYRCASSKEGAMGVAIQYFGAGTRLSVL.

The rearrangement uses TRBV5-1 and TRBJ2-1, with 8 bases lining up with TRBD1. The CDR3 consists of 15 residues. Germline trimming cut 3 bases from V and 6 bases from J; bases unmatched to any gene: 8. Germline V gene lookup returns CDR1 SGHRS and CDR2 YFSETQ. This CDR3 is CASSSTGAGGNEQFF. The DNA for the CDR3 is TGCGCCAGCAGCTCGACAGGGGCAGGGGGCAATGAGCAGTTCTTC.

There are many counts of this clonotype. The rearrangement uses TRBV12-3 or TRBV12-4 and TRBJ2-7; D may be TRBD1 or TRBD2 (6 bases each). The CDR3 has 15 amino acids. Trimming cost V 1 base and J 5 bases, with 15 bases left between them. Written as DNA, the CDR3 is TGTGCCAGCAGTTTAGGGCCGGGGGCCCTCGACGAGCAGTACGTC. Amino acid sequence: CASSLGPGALDEQYV.

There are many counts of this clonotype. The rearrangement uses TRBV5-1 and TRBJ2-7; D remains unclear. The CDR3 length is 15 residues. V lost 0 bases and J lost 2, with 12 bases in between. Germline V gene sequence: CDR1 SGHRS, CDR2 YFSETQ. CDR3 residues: CASSLGEIPPYEQYV. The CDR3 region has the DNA TGCGCCAGCAGCTTGGGGGAAATACCACCCTACGAGCAGTACGTC.

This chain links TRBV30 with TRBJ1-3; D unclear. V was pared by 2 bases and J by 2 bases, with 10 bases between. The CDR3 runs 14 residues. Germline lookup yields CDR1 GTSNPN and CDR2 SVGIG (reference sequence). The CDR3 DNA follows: TGTGCCTGGAGTAGGGTAGGGACTGGAAACACCATATATTTT. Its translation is CAWSRVGTGNTIYF.

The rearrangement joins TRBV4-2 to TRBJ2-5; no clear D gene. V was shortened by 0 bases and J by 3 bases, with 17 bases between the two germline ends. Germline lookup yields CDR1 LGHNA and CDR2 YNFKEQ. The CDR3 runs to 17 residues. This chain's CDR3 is CASSQDKVVRFKETQYF. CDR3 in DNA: TGTGCCAGCAGCCAAGATAAGGTGGTACGGTTCAAAGAGACCCAGTACTTC.

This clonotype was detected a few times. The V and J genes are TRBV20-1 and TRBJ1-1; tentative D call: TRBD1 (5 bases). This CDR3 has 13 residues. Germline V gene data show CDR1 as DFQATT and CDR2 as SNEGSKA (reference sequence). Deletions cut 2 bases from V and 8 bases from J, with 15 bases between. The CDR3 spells CSARIGTKQEAFF. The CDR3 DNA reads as TGCAGTGCTAGAATTGGGACGAAACAAGAAGCTTTCTTT.

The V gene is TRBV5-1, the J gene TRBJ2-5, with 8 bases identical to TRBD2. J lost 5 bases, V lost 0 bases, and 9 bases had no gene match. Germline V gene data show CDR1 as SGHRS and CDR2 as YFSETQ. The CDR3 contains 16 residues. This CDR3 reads CASSLDGGGPWETQYF. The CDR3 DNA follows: TGCGCCAGCAGCTTGGATGGCGGGGGGCCTTGGGAGACCCAGTACTTC.

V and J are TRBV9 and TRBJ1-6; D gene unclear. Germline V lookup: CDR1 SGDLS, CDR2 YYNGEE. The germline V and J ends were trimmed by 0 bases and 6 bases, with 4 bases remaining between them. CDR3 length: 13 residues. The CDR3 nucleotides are TGTGCCAGCAGCGTAGTCGGTAATTCACCCCTCCACTTT. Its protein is CASSVVGNSPLHF.

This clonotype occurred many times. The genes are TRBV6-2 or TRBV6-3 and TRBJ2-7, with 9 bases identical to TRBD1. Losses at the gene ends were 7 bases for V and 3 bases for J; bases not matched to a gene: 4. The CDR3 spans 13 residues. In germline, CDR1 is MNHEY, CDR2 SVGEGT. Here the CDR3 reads CASISGQGYEQYF. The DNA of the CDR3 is TGTGCCAGCATTTCGGGACAGGGCTACGAGCAGTACTTC.

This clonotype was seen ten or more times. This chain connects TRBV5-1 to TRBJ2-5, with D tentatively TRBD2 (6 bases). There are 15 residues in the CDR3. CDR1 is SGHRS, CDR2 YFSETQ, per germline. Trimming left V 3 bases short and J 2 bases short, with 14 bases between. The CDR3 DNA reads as TGCGCCAGCAGCTCGACGGGGGAACCTCAAGAGACCCAGTACTTC. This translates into CASSSTGEPQETQYF.